One and the same sample provided the 18 T cell receptor beta chains below, sequenced in a study of CD8+CD57+ T cells in acquired aplastic anemia. The use of genomic DNA as template underpinned the TCR beta VDJ and CDR3 profiling. TCRdb redid the calling of the reads with MiXCR, one entry per CDR3 protein. The table shows about 180,000 distinct CDR3 sequences, with around 50% occurring only once. Patients who underwent sequencing had shown CD8+CD57+ cell expansion by flow cytometry. The sequenced sample was sorted CD4+, CD8+, or CD8+CD57+ T cells (not recorded which) from PBMCs. These receptors were collected from a human donor with aplastic anemia.

This clonotype appeared a single time. The V call is TRBV7-6, the J call TRBJ2-5; 8 nucleotides line up with TRBD2. Germline assignment: CDR1 SGHVS and CDR2 FNYEAQ. Losses at the gene ends were 1 base for V and 3 bases for J; bases not matched to a gene: 4. The length of the CDR3 is 15 residues. Here the CDR3 reads CASSLGAGAEETQYF. The CDR3 nucleotides read TGTGCCAGCAGCTTAGGAGCGGGGGCCGAAGAGACCCAGTACTTC.

As concerns this clonotype: An end of the junction differs from the germline gene, which may be a read error. The V and J genes are TRBV10-3 and TRBJ1-1; D is undetermined. The CDR3 is 15 residues long. Per the germline V gene, CDR1 is ENHRY and CDR2 is SYGVKD. CDR3 sequence (DNA): TGTGCCATCAGTGACGGTTGGATTGAGGGCACTGAAGTTTTCTTT. It specifies CAISDGWIEGTEVFF.

This clonotype came up many times. The chain combines TRBV7-2 with TRBJ2-3; 7 bases agree with TRBD1. The CDR3 runs 15 residues. The V gene's germline CDR1 is SGHTA and CDR2 FQGNSA. Losses at the gene ends were 5 bases for V and 3 bases for J; bases not matched to a gene: 8. The CDR3, as DNA: TGTGCCAGCAGCCGCGATAGGGACAGTACAGATACGCAGTATTTT. This encodes CASSRDRDSTDTQYF. Looking up the rest from reference TRBV7-2 and TRBJ2-3 gives the full variable domain: GAGVSQSPSNKVTEKGKDVELRCDPISGHTALYWYRQSLGQGLEFLIYFQGNSAPDKSGLPSDRFSAERTGGSVSTLTIQRTQQEDSAVYLCASSRDRDSTDTQYFGPGTRLTVL.

On this clonotype: The junction departs from germline at one end; a sequencing error may be responsible. The chain has TRBV2 and TRBJ2-5; possibly TRBD1 for D (6 bases). The CDR3 runs to 16 residues. CDR1 is SNHLY and CDR2 is FYNNEI in the germline V gene. CDR3 in DNA: TGTGCCAACAGTGAATCCAGCAGGGGTTTTAAAGAGACCCAGTACTTC. Translating gives CANSESSRGFKETQYF.

The J gene is TRBJ1-2, the V gene TRBV19, with no clear D. V lost 5 bases, J lost 0 bases, and 13 bases lay in between. The length of the CDR3 is 15 residues. The germline gives CDR1 LNHDA, CDR2 SQIVND (reference sequence). The CDR3 DNA reads TGTGCCAGTAGTCTTAGGACCACCTCTAACTATGGCTACACCTTC. As protein: CASSLRTTSNYGYTF.

The chain combines TRBV2 with TRBJ2-7; 16 nucleotides match TRBD2. Unmatched junction bases numbered 13, after V lost 5 bases and J lost 9 bases. The CDR3 is 17 amino acids. The germline V gene encodes CDR1 SNHLY and CDR2 FYNNEI. CDR3 sequence (DNA): TGTGCCAGCAGTTGGGGACTAGCGGGGGGGCCGTTTCTTGTGCAGTACTTC. It specifies CASSWGLAGGPFLVQYF.

As for this clonotype: This sequence may be a read error, since a much larger clone differs from it by one base. The CDR3 ends on some other residue instead of the conserved phenylalanine or tryptophan, so this is likely a read error. This chain joins TRBV7-2 and TRBJ1-3, with D maybe TRBD1 (5 bases). CDR1 and CDR2 (germline): SGHTA, FQGNSA. The CDR3 contains 14 residues. Trimming left V 9 bases short and J 0 bases short, with 12 bases between. CDR3 bases: TGTGCCAGTAGACAGTCCCTCTCTGGAAACACCATATATCTT. It specifies CASRQSLSGNTIYL.

The chain links TRBV19 to TRBJ1-1; D is possibly TRBD1 (6 bases). Germline loops: CDR1 LNHDA, CDR2 SQIVND (reference sequence). V was cut by 6 bases and J by 1 base, with 15 bases left in between. CDR3 length: 15 residues. The CDR3 coding sequence is TGTGCCAGTAGATTACAGGGCCCGGGGAACACTGAAGCTTTCTTT. This sequence encodes CASRLQGPGNTEAFF.

This clonotype was detected many times. A read error may explain this, as a much larger clone is one base away. The chain employs TRBV9 and TRBJ1-5, with TRBD1 identical over 9 bases. The trim removed 7 bases at V and 5 bases at J, leaving 7 bases unmatched. The germline V gene encodes CDR1 SGDLS and CDR2 YYNGEE. CDR3 length: 14 residues. The CDR3 DNA reads TGTGCCAGCGGCGACCGGGACAGGGATCAGCCCCAGCATTTT. As protein: CASGDRDRDQPQHF. Combining the CDR3 with reference TRBV9 and TRBJ1-5 gives the whole variable domain DSGVTQTPKHLITATGQRVTLRCSPRSGDLSVYWYQQSLDQGLQFLIQYYNGEERAKGNILERFSAQQFPDLHSELNLSSLELGDSALYFCASGDRDRDQPQHFGDGTRLSIL.

This chain links TRBV3-1 with TRBJ2-3, with TRBD2 matching 7 bases. This CDR3 is 16 amino acids long. Trimming cost V 6 bases and J 1 base; bases outside gene matches: 10. CDR1 and CDR2 (germline): LGHDT, YNNKEL (reference sequence). This chain's CDR3 is CASRSRDRGGTDTQYF. The CDR3 nucleotides are TGTGCCAGCAGATCTAGGGATCGGGGGGGCACAGATACGCAGTATTTT.

A few counts support this clonotype. The chain joins TRBV24-1 to TRBJ2-3; D may match TRBD1 or TRBD2 (5 bases each). V was pared by 0 bases and J by 1 base, with 13 bases between. The CDR3 totals 17 residues. Germline values: CDR1 KGHDR, CDR2 SFDVKD. CDR3 in amino acids: CATSDLPGRERTDTQYF. CDR3 in DNA: TGTGCCACCAGTGATTTGCCCGGCAGGGAGCGCACAGATACGCAGTATTTT.

The V gene is TRBV12-3 or TRBV12-4, the J gene TRBJ2-7; 9 bases map to TRBD1. Unmatched junction bases numbered 6, after V lost 7 bases and J lost 2 bases. This CDR3 spans 14 amino acids. This CDR3 is CASTPGQGAYEQYF. The DNA of the CDR3 is TGTGCCAGCACCCCGGGACAGGGTGCCTACGAGCAGTACTTC.

The chain couples TRBV5-4 to TRBJ1-1; D is possibly TRBD1 (5 bases). V was clipped by 0 bases and J by 0 bases, with 6 bases between them. The CDR3 consists of 14 residues. Germline CDR1 and CDR2: SGHNT and YYREEE (reference sequence). The CDR3 bases are TGTGCCAGCAGCTTGGACAGGATGAACACTGAAGCTTTCTTT. Amino acids: CASSLDRMNTEAFF. The full variable domain, rest sourced from reference TRBV5-4 and TRBJ1-1, is ETGVTQSPTHLIKTRGQQVTLRCSSQSGHNTVSWYQQALGQGPQFIFQYYREEENGRGNFPPRFSGLQFPNYSSELNVNALELDDSALYLCASSLDRMNTEAFFGQGTRLTVV.

The rearrangement joins TRBV2 to TRBJ1-2; D not certain. V was cut by 3 bases and J by 4 bases, with 6 bases left in between. The CDR3 has 12 amino acids. Germline V gene data show CDR1 as SNHLY and CDR2 as FYNNEI. Here the CDR3 reads CASSEAAYGYTF. The CDR3 DNA follows: TGTGCCAGCAGTGAGGCAGCCTATGGCTACACCTTC.

The chain links TRBV24-1 to TRBJ2-1; TRBD2 matches 7 bases. Unmatched junction bases numbered 6, after V lost 4 bases and J lost 7 bases. Germline loops: CDR1 KGHDR, CDR2 SFDVKD. There are 14 residues in the CDR3. The CDR3 loop is CATSDKGAGNEQFF. The CDR3 nucleotides are TGTGCCACCAGTGACAAGGGAGCGGGGAATGAGCAGTTCTTC.

The V and J genes are TRBV10-1 and TRBJ2-1, with D possibly matching TRBD1 (6 bases). Trimming cost V 7 bases and J 12 bases, with 25 bases left between them. This CDR3 has 15 amino acids. CDR1 and CDR2 (germline): WNHNN, SYGVQD (reference sequence). The CDR3: CASNKRQGSTDTQFF. In nucleotides, the CDR3 is TGCGCCAGCAATAAAAGGCAGGGGAGCACAGATACGCAGTTCTTC.

CDR3 bases: TGCAGTGCTAGAGATCCGGCAGGGGGCACCGACGAGCAGTACTTC. Protein product: CSARDPAGGTDEQYF. The chain recombines TRBV20-1 with TRBJ2-7; 8 nucleotides agree with TRBD1. Germline CDR1 reads DFQATT; CDR2 reads SNEGSKA (reference sequence). The V segment lost 0 bases and the J segment 5 bases; nucleotides outside the gene matches: 9. The CDR3 loop spans 15 amino acids.

The chain links TRBV29-1 to TRBJ2-2; 8 positions match TRBD1. The CDR3 spans 13 residues. Germline V gives CDR1 SQVTM, CDR2 ANQGSEA. V gave up 6 bases and J gave up 8 bases; unmatched junction bases: 8. The CDR3 reads CSVPGQEKGELFF. In DNA form, the CDR3 reads TGCAGCGTCCCGGGACAGGAGAAGGGGGAGCTGTTTTTT.